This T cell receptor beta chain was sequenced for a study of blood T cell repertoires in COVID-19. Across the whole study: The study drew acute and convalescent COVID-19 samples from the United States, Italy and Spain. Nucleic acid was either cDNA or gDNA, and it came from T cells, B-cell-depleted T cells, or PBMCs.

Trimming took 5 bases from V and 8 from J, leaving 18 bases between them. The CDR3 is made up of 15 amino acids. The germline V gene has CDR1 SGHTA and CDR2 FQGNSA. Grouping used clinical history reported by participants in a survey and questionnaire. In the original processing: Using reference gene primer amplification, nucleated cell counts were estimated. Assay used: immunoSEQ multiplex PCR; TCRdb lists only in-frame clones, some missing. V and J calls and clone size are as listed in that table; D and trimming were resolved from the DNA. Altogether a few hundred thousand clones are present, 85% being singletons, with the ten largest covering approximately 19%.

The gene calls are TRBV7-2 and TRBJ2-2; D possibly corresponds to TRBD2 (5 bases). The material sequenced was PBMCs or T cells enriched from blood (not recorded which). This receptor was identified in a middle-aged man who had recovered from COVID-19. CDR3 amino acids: CASSPQHQPGGELFF. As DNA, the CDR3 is TGTGCCAGCAGCCCCCAACATCAACCGGGGGGGGAGCTGTTTTTT.